In its sample, the clone carrying this T cell receptor (beta chain) was seen once. Data came from immunoSEQ multiplex PCR; TCRdb stores just in-frame clones and leaves some out. In the table there are more than 70,000 clones, 80% to 95% of which are singletons. These data come from a study of T cell changes during pregnancy in multiple sclerosis. V was pared by 7 bases and J by 0 bases, with 13 bases between. The CDR3 length is 14 residues. The germline V gene has CDR1 SNHLY and CDR2 FYNNEI. Material: peripheral blood, obtained before pregnancy. The receptor was isolated from a female donor with multiple sclerosis, enrolled in a pregnancy study. This chain connects TRBV2 to TRBJ2-7; D possibly corresponds to TRBD2 (5 bases). The CDR3 DNA sequence: TGTGCCAGCAAGCAGGAGGAAGGCTCCTACGAGCAGTACTTC. Translating it yields CASKQEEGSYEQYF.